This T cell receptor beta chain was identified in a study of tumor-infiltrating lymphocytes in primary liver carcinoma. TCR beta cDNA came from roughly 0.45 ug total RNA, primed with a constant-region primer. Libraries of TCR beta came from three nested multiplex PCR rounds with slightly modified ARM-PCR. Running 9 to 10 cycles apiece, the first two PCR rounds relied on TRBV1-TRBV30 forward primers together with a C-beta reverse primer. TCRdb ran MiXCR on the multiplex PCR reads and lists one entry per CDR3 protein. This sample has a few hundred thousand distinct CDR3 sequences, with almost 60% found just once. Researchers drew blood RNA from unsorted whole blood and extracted germline DNA as well. Turning to this clonotype: A read error may be the cause here, since a much bigger clone is one base away.

The CDR3 extends over 15 amino acids. The sample consisted of peripheral blood. V gene TRBV12-3 or TRBV12-4 combines with J gene TRBJ2-6; D ambiguous. This receptor was identified in a woman aged 25 to 45 with primary liver carcinoma and hepatitis B virus infection. The CDR3 coding sequence is TGTGGCAGCAGCGACGGCATCTCTGGGGCCAACGTCCTGACTTTC. It is translated as CGSSDGISGANVLTF.